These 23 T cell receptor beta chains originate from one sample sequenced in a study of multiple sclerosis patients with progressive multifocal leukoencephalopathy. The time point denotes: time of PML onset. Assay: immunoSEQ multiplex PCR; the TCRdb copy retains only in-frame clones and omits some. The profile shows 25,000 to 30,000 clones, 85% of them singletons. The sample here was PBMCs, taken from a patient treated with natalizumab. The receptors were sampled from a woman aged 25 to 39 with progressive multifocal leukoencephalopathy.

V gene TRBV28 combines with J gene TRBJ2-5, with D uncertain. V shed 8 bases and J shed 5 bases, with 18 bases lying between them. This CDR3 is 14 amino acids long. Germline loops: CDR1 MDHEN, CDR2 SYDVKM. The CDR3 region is CASDARRPLETQYF. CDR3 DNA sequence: TGTGCCAGCGACGCCCGCCGACCCTTGGAGACCCAGTACTTC.

This chain's CDR3 is CASSPAAATNEKLFF. The CDR3 nucleotides read TGTGCCAGCTCACCAGCCGCTGCAACTAATGAAAAACTGTTTTTT. The gene calls are TRBV18 and TRBJ1-4; the D is unclear. Germline V gene sequence: CDR1 KGHSH, CDR2 LQKENI. Trimming shortened V by 2 bases and J by 0 bases, and 7 bases separated the two germline ends. The CDR3 contains 15 residues.

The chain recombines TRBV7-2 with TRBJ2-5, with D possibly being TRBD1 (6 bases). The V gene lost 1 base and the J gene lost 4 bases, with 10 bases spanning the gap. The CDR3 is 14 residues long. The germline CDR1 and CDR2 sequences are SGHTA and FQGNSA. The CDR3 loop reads CASSLVGRGETQYF. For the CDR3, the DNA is TGTGCCAGCAGCTTAGTGGGCAGGGGAGAGACCCAGTACTTC. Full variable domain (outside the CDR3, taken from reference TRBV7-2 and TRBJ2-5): GAGVSQSPSNKVTEKGKDVELRCDPISGHTALYWYRQSLGQGLEFLIYFQGNSAPDKSGLPSDRFSAERTGGSVSTLTIQRTQQEDSAVYLCASSLVGRGETQYFGPGTRLLVL.

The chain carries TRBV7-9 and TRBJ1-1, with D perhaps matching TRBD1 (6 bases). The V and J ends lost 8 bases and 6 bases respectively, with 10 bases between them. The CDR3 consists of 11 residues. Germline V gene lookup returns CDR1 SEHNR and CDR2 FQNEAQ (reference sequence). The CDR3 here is CASAGVAEAFF. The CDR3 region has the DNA TGTGCCAGCGCAGGGGTCGCTGAAGCTTTCTTT.

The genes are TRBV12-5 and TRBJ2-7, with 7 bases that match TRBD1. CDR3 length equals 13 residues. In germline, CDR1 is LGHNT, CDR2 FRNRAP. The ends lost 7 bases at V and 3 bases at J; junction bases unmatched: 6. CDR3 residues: CASVLTGSYEQYF. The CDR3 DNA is TGTGCTAGTGTCCTGACAGGGAGCTACGAGCAGTACTTC. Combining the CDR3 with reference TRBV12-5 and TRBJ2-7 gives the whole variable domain DARVTQTPRHKVTEMGQEVTMRCQPILGHNTVFWYRQTMMQGLELLAYFRNRAPLDDSGMPKDRFSAEMPDATLATLKIQPSEPRDSAVYFCASVLTGSYEQYFGPGTRLTVT.

The CDR3 loop is CASSSRAVTDTQYF. CDR3 sequence (DNA): TGTGCCAGTAGTAGCAGGGCCGTCACAGATACGCAGTATTTT. The chain carries TRBV19 and TRBJ2-3; tentatively, D is TRBD1 (5 bases). Deletions cut 4 bases from V and 2 bases from J, with 10 bases between. This CDR3 has 14 residues. Germline assignment: CDR1 LNHDA and CDR2 SQIVND (reference sequence).

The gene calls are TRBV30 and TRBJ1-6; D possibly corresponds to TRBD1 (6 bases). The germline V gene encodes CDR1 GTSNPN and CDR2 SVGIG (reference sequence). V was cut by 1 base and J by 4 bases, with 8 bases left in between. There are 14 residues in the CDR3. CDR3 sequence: CAWSDRAYNSPLHF. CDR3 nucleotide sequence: TGTGCCTGGAGTGACAGGGCGTATAATTCACCCCTCCACTTT.

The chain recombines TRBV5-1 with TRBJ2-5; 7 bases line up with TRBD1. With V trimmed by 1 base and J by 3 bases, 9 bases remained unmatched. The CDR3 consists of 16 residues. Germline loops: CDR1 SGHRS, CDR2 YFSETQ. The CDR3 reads CASSLMGTEGEETQYF. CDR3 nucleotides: TGCGCCAGCAGCTTGATGGGGACAGAAGGTGAAGAGACCCAGTACTTC.

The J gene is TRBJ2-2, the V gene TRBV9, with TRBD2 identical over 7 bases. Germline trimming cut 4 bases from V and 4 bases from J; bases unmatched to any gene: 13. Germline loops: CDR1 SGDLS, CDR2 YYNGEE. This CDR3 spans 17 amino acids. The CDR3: CASSPPPGGVGTGELFF. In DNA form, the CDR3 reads TGTGCCAGCAGCCCTCCCCCGGGGGGAGTAGGCACCGGGGAGCTGTTTTTT.

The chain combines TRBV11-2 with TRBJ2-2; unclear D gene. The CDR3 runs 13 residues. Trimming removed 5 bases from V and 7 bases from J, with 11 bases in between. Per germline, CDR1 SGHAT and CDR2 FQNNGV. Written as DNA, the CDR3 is TGTGCCAGCAGCCGGGCCAGCGTCGGGGAGCTGTTTTTT. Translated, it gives CASSRASVGELFF.

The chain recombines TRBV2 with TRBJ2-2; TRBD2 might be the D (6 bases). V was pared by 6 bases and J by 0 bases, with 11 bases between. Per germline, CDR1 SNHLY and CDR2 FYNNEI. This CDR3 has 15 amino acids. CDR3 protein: CASRGIAANTGELFF. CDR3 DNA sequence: TGTGCCAGCAGGGGGATAGCGGCGAACACCGGGGAGCTGTTTTTT.

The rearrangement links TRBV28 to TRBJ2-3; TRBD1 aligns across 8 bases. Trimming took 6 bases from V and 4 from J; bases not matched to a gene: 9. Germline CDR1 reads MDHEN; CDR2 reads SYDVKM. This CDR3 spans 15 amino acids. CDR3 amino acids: CASRGLGTGADTQYF. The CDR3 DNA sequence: TGTGCCAGCAGGGGCTTAGGGACAGGCGCAGATACGCAGTATTTT.

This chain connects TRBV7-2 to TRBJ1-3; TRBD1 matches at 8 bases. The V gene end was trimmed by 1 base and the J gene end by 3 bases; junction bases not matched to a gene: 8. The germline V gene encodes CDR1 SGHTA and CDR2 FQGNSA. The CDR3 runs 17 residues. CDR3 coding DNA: TGTGCCAGCAGCTTAGTTGGCTCAGGGGGCTATGGAAACACCATATATTTT. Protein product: CASSLVGSGGYGNTIYF. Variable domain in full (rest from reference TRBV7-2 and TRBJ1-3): GAGVSQSPSNKVTEKGKDVELRCDPISGHTALYWYRQSLGQGLEFLIYFQGNSAPDKSGLPSDRFSAERTGGSVSTLTIQRTQQEDSAVYLCASSLVGSGGYGNTIYFGEGSWLTVV.

The CDR3 bases are TGTGCCAGCAGCCAAGAGGCGCGGATCTACGAGCAGTACTTC. This codes for CASSQEARIYEQYF. The chain employs TRBV4-2 and TRBJ2-5; D gene uncertain. The J call may be mistaken, given a closer DNA end match to TRBJ2-7. This CDR3 comprises 14 residues. CDR1 is LGHNA and CDR2 is YNFKEQ in the germline V gene.

The DNA for the CDR3 is TGTGCCAGCAGCCACACTAGCGAAAGCTCCTACGAGCAGTACTTC. This codes for CASSHTSESSYEQYF. The rearrangement links TRBV11-1 to TRBJ2-7; 7 bases line up with TRBD2. V lost 5 bases, J lost 0 bases, and 7 bases stayed unmatched. This CDR3 spans 15 amino acids. The germline gives CDR1 SGHAT, CDR2 FQDESV (reference sequence).

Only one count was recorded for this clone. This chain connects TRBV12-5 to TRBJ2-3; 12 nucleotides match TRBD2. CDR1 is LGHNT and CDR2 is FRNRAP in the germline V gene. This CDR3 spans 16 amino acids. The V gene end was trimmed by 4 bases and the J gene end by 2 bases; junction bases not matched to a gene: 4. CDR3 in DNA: TGTGCTAGTGGTTCAGGACTAGCGGGGTACACAGATACGCAGTATTTT. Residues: CASGSGLAGYTDTQYF.

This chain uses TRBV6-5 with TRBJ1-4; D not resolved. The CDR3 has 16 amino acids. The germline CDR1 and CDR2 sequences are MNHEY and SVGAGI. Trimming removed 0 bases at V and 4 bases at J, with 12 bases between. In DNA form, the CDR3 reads TGTGCCAGCAGTTACTCCAGTGCAGCGGTTAATGAAAAACTGTTTTTT. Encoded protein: CASSYSSAAVNEKLFF.

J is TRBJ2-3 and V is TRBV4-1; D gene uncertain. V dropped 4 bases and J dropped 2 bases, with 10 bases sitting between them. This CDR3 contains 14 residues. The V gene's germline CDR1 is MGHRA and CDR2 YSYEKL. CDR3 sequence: CASSPMGTTDTQYF. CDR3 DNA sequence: TGCGCCAGCAGCCCGATGGGAACCACAGATACGCAGTATTTT.

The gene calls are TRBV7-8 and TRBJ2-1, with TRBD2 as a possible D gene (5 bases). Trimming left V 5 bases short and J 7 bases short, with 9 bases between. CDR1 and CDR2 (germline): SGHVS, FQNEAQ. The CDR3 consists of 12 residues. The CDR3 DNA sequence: TGTGCCAGCAGCGCTCTAGCAAATGAGCAGTTCTTC. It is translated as CASSALANEQFF.

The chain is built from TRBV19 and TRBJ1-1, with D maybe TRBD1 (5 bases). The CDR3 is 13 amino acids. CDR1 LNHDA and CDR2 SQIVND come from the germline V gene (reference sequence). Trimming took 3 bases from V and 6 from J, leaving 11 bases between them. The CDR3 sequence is CASSIGGFPEAFF. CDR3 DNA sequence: TGTGCCAGTAGTATTGGGGGGTTTCCTGAAGCTTTCTTT.

The CDR3 bases are TGTGCCAGCAGCCAGGGGGGGAATCAGCCCCAGCATTTT. It encodes CASSQGGNQPQHF. The chain combines TRBV7-9 with TRBJ1-5, with 7 bases aligning to TRBD1. Trimming cost V 5 bases and J 4 bases; bases outside gene matches: 2. The CDR3 runs 13 residues. Germline loops: CDR1 SEHNR, CDR2 FQNEAQ (reference sequence).

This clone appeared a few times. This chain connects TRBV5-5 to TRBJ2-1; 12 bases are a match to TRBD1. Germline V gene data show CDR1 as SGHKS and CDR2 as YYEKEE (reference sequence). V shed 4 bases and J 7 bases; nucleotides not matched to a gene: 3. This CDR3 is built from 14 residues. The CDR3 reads CASSRGQGANEQFF. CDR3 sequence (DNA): TGTGCCAGCAGCCGGGGACAGGGGGCGAATGAGCAGTTCTTC.

The DNA for the CDR3 is TGTGCCAGCAGCTTGGTGGGTTCCGGGGCGCGGGACTATGGCTACACCTTC. It translates to CASSLVGSGARDYGYTF. The V gene is TRBV5-6, the J gene TRBJ1-2; the D gene is possibly TRBD1 (5 bases). Trimming stripped 0 bases from V and 3 bases from J, with 18 bases between. This CDR3 is 17 amino acids long. From germline, CDR1 is SGHDT and CDR2 YYEEEE.